These T cell receptor beta chains were read from a single sample in a study of blood T cell repertoires in COVID-19. Assay used: immunoSEQ multiplex PCR; TCRdb lists only in-frame clones, some missing. The data hold about 220,000 clones, with 80% to 90% observed a single time. Sequencing used PBMCs or T cells enriched from blood (not recorded which). The source is a woman in her late teens or twenties in a cohort exposed to, infected with or recovered from COVID-19 (not recorded which). The CDR3 runs from the conserved cysteine through the conserved F or W.

J	V	CDR3
TRBJ1-5	TRBV27	CASSLSGRADRDNQPQHF
TRBJ1-1	TRBV5-6	CASSQGQNTEAFF
TRBJ2-5	TRBV19	CASSTLYRGEETQYF
TRBJ2-7	TRBV2	CASVRGTVSYEQYF
TRBJ1-1	TRBV5-5	CASSLTEGWETEAFF
TRBJ1-1	TRBV24-1	CATSDSGGLTEAFF
TRBJ2-1	TRBV5-1	CASSSGQGSYNEQFF
TRBJ2-5	TRBV6-5	CASGERGQETQYF
TRBJ1-5	TRBV3-1/TRBV3-2	CASSQTPNQPQHF
TRBJ1-2	TRBV19	CASSDRVGGYTF
TRBJ1-4	TRBV6-1	CASSERTGRRGKLFF
TRBJ2-1	TRBV6-5	CASSPGQGRHNEQFF
TRBJ2-7	TRBV7-3	CASSPLGSVGGGSYEQYF
TRBJ1-1	TRBV27	CASSLVGSAEAFF
TRBJ1-1	TRBV19	CASSMLGTGYTEAFF
TRBJ2-2	TRBV2	CASSPGQGSTGELFF
TRBJ2-7	TRBV28	CASTRGGAPGEQYF
TRBJ2-1	TRBV6-1	CASSEVWTSGDNEQFF
TRBJ2-1	TRBV6-5	CASGHDNSYNEQFF
TRBJ1-1	TRBV6-6	CASSRPGHLRENTEAFF
TRBJ2-5	TRBV5-1	CASTIGQSQETQYF
TRBJ1-1	TRBV5-6	CASSNQGGNTEAFF
TRBJ1-5	TRBV19	CASLDRETNQPQHF
TRBJ2-3	TRBV28	CASEDGQGIDTQYF
TRBJ1-1	TRBV29-1	CSVEGDREGNTEAFF
TRBJ2-1	TRBV28	CASSLPSVHNEQFF
TRBJ2-1	TRBV7-9	CASSHSGGYYNEQFF
TRBJ1-6	TRBV6-5	CASAPLGGNSPLHF
TRBJ2-7	TRBV7-9	CASSLARAYEQYF
TRBJ2-2	TRBV6-5	CASSYYAAGELFF
TRBJ2-2	TRBV4-1	CASSQVELADTGELFF
TRBJ1-6	TRBV21-1	CASSSVEAGGEFSPLHF
TRBJ2-6	TRBV3-1/TRBV3-2	CASSQGVSGANVLTF
TRBJ1-1	TRBV6-5	CASSEVPGMNTEAFF
TRBJ1-1	TRBV5-1	CASRRDRETEAFF
TRBJ2-1	TRBV7-8	CASSPVGGGGWDEQFF
TRBJ1-6	TRBV2	CASSPTRGQYNSPLHF
TRBJ2-1	TRBV30	CAWKVLSGSFGNEQFF
TRBJ1-5	TRBV4-1	CASSSRQANQPQHF
TRBJ1-6	TRBV25-1	CASSDTVGSPLHF
TRBJ2-1	TRBV5-1	CASSLVVGGTYNEQFF
TRBJ2-5	TRBV10-1	CASSEILCGRGVEQETQYF
TRBJ1-5	TRBV29-1	CSVGQGDNQPQHF
TRBJ1-6	TRBV12-3/TRBV12-4	CASSLGQNAHF
TRBJ2-5	TRBV7-2	CASSLGTSGLQETQYF
TRBJ1-3	TRBV7-9	CASSYRDGPVGNTIYF
TRBJ1-1	TRBV15	CATSRDRGIGNTEAFF
TRBJ2-3	TRBV7-9	CASLAPGGRTDTQYF
TRBJ1-2	TRBV2	CASTPAGGNYGYTF
TRBJ2-4	TRBV4-2	CASSQEKRRESIQYF